Below, 31 T cell receptor beta chains from the same sample are listed, as sequenced in a study of blood T cells in healthy people across ages. Together with a sample-barcoded 5' primer, a J-beta primer mix was included in a second PCR lasting about 6 to 11 cycles. TCRdb re-derived calls from the 5' RACE reads in MiXCR, one entry per CDR3 protein. Here the sample spans 1 million or so distinct CDR3 sequences, roughly 45% being singletons. The sequencing sample was made of blood. The receptors were gathered from a woman between 55 and 75 years old in good health.

The chain links TRBV20-1 to TRBJ2-3; TRBD2 agrees at 8 bases. Germline assignment: CDR1 DFQATT and CDR2 SNEGSKA (reference sequence). The V and J ends lost 1 base and 4 bases, in that order; junction bases with no gene match: 10. The CDR3 totals 16 residues. The CDR3 DNA follows: TGCAGTGCTAGAGCAGCACAGCGGGAGAGGGCAGATACGCAGTATTTT. Its protein product is CSARAAQRERADTQYF.

The chain combines TRBV11-2 with TRBJ2-1; D could derive from TRBD1 or TRBD2 (5 bases each). This CDR3 is 15 amino acids long. Germline CDR1 is SGHAT and CDR2 is FQNNGV. The V and J ends lost 5 bases and 13 bases respectively, with 24 bases between them. The CDR3 DNA reads TGTGCCAGCAGCATAACCGGTGGGGGAAGAGAGACCCAGTTCTTC. It codes for CASSITGGGRETQFF.

This clonotype was recorded once. This chain joins TRBV27 and TRBJ2-1; unclear D gene. The CDR3 has 15 residues. Per the germline V gene, CDR1 is MNHEY and CDR2 is SMNVEV (reference sequence). Trimming removed 3 bases from V and 10 bases from J, with 19 bases in between. The CDR3 loop reads CASSLVERRNGEQFF. CDR3 sequence (DNA): TGTGCCAGCAGTTTGGTCGAGCGCCGTAACGGGGAGCAGTTCTTC.

This sequence joins TRBV20-1 and TRBJ1-6, with D hard to call. The CDR3 totals 13 residues. V lost 0 bases and J 10 bases, leaving 10 bases between the germline ends. Germline CDR1 is DFQATT and CDR2 is SNEGSKA (reference sequence). The CDR3 protein is CSARETGSSPLHF. CDR3 DNA: TGCAGTGCTAGAGAGACGGGGAGCTCACCCCTCCACTTT.

The V call is TRBV5-1, the J call TRBJ2-7; TRBD1 is a possible D gene (7 bases). The CDR3 has 14 amino acids. Trimming removed 4 bases from V and 3 bases from J, with 14 bases in between. Germline CDR1 and CDR2: SGHRS and YFSETQ. CDR3 sequence reads: CASSLEGQHYEQYF. Here the CDR3 DNA reads TGCGCCAGCAGCCTGGAGGGACAGCACTACGAGCAGTACTTC.

Only a few counts were recorded for this clonotype. This sequence joins TRBV20-1 and TRBJ2-3; D perhaps matches TRBD2 (5 bases). Looked up from germline, CDR1 is DFQATT and CDR2 is SNEGSKA (reference sequence). The length of the CDR3 is 17 residues. Deletions cut 0 bases from V and 0 bases from J, with 16 bases between. CDR3 in amino acids: CSARDPWRRASTDTQYF. DNA of the CDR3: TGCAGTGCTAGAGATCCTTGGCGGCGGGCTAGCACAGATACGCAGTATTTT.

The V and J genes are TRBV20-1 and TRBJ2-3; D is possibly TRBD2 (6 bases). Germline lookup yields CDR1 DFQATT and CDR2 SNEGSKA (reference sequence). The CDR3 totals 13 residues. V gave up 5 bases and J gave up 2 bases, with 11 bases separating them. DNA for the CDR3: TGCAGTGCTCGGGGCGGGAACACAGATACGCAGTATTTT. Protein sequence: CSARGGNTDTQYF.

The chain links TRBV12-3 or TRBV12-4 to TRBJ1-5; D may be TRBD1 (5 bases). This CDR3 is 14 amino acids long. V lost 6 bases to trimming and J lost 6 bases, with 15 bases between them. CDR3 loop: CASSPGGRSQPQHF. CDR3 nucleotides: TGTGCCAGCAGCCCGGGGGGACGGAGTCAGCCCCAGCATTTT.

The chain joins TRBV5-6 to TRBJ2-2; 9 bases match TRBD1. Germline CDR1 is SGHDT and CDR2 is YYEEEE. J was trimmed by 6 bases and V by 4 bases; bases with no gene match: 7. The CDR3 is 15 amino acids. The CDR3 loop is CASSITGGAAGELFF. In DNA, the CDR3 is TGTGCCAGCAGCATAACAGGGGGCGCGGCCGGGGAGCTGTTTTTT.

The chain combines TRBV11-2 with TRBJ2-7; the D gene could be TRBD1 or TRBD2 (5 bases each). Germline CDR1 is SGHAT and CDR2 is FQNNGV. V lost 1 base, J lost 7 bases, and 14 bases lay in between. This CDR3 has 14 residues. The CDR3 sequence: CASSLVRDASEQYF. In DNA, the CDR3 is TGTGCCAGCAGCTTAGTCCGGGACGCATCTGAGCAGTACTTC.

V gene TRBV7-9 combines with J gene TRBJ2-6, with D unresolved. The germline V gene has CDR1 SEHNR and CDR2 FQNEAQ (reference sequence). Deletions cut 5 bases from V and 3 bases from J, with 11 bases between. The CDR3 totals 15 residues. The CDR3 nucleotides are TGTGCCAGCAGCCCTATGGGTGGTGGGGCCAACGTCCTGACTTTC. Translating it yields CASSPMGGGANVLTF.

In its sample, this clonotype was seen a few times. Its ends do not fully match the called genes, so a read error is possible. The chain has TRBV11-2 and TRBJ2-5, with 7 bases that match TRBD1. The CDR3 consists of 15 residues. The V gene's germline CDR1 is SGHAT and CDR2 FQNNGV. CDR3 sequence reads: CASSLGQAAKETQYF. CDR3 nucleotides: TGTGCCAGCAGTTTAGGACAGGCCGCAAAAGAGACCCAGTACTTC.

This clonotype occurred a few times. This chain connects TRBV4-1 to TRBJ2-7; D possibly corresponds to TRBD1 (6 bases). Germline V CDR1 and CDR2: MGHRA, YSYEKL. The CDR3 is 14 amino acids. V lost 0 bases, J lost 2 bases, and 8 bases lay in between. The CDR3 nucleotides are TGCGCCAGCAGCCAAGAAGGGGGACCCTACGAGCAGTACTTC. It translates to CASSQEGGPYEQYF.

The chain couples TRBV19 to TRBJ2-4; 7 bases agree with TRBD1. CDR1 LNHDA and CDR2 SQIVND come from the germline V gene (reference sequence). The CDR3 has 13 amino acids. Trimming took 9 bases from V and 2 from J; bases not matched to a gene: 4. CDR3 in DNA: TGTGCCAGCCAACAGGGGACCAAAAACATTCAGTACTTC. Residues: CASQQGTKNIQYF.

This chain joins TRBV7-9 and TRBJ2-1, with 14 positions matching TRBD2. Germline CDR1 reads SEHNR; CDR2 reads FQNEAQ (reference sequence). V was pared by 6 bases and J by 2 bases, with 6 bases of the junction left unmatched. CDR3 length: 17 residues. CDR3 residues: CASSPGLAGGTYNEQFF. The CDR3 DNA is TGTGCCAGCAGTCCAGGACTAGCGGGAGGAACCTACAATGAGCAGTTCTTC. Full variable domain (remainder filled in from reference TRBV7-9 and TRBJ2-1): DTGVSQNPRHKITKRGQNVTFRCDPISEHNRLYWYRQTLGQGPEFLTYFQNEAQLEKSRLLSDRFSAERPKGSFSTLEIQRTEQGDSAMYLCASSPGLAGGTYNEQFFGPGTRLTVL.

The rearrangement joins TRBV12-3 or TRBV12-4 to TRBJ1-1; 8 bases align to TRBD1. The CDR3 extends over 14 amino acids. With 6 bases clipped from V and 5 bases from J, the junction kept 8 bases outside the gene matches. The CDR3 reads CASRKQGEGTEAFF. The CDR3 nucleotides read TGTGCCAGCAGAAAACAGGGGGAGGGGACTGAAGCTTTCTTT.

This clonotype was counted only a few times. The J gene is TRBJ2-3, the V gene TRBV27; 8 bases agree with TRBD2. Looked up from germline, CDR1 is MNHEY and CDR2 is SMNVEV (reference sequence). V dropped 5 bases and J dropped 4; count of bases not matched to a gene: 8. The CDR3 has 15 residues. The CDR3 sequence is CASSPLAGAPDTQYF. The CDR3, as DNA: TGTGCCAGCAGTCCGCTAGCGGGCGCACCAGATACGCAGTATTTT.

The chain couples TRBV7-8 to TRBJ1-5; a possible D gene is TRBD1 (6 bases). There are 18 residues in the CDR3. With 1 base removed from V and 2 bases from J, the gap between germline ends came to 18 bases. Germline CDR1 and CDR2: SGHVS and FQNEAQ. The CDR3, as DNA: TGTGCCAGCAGCTTAGTGGGTCCCGGGGGGGCGGGCAATCAGCCCCAGCATTTT. Translated: CASSLVGPGGAGNQPQHF.

The V gene is TRBV6-5, the J gene TRBJ2-4; D not certain. Germline CDR1 MNHEY, CDR2 SVGAGI. This CDR3 has 11 residues. The germline V and J ends were trimmed by 2 bases and 13 bases, with 9 bases remaining between them. The CDR3 protein is CASSYTGRQYF. The CDR3 DNA reads TGTGCCAGCAGTTACACCGGGCGGCAGTACTTC.

The rearrangement uses TRBV20-1 and TRBJ1-2; 8 bases match TRBD1. With V trimmed by 3 bases and J by 8 bases, 8 bases remained unmatched. CDR1 is DFQATT, CDR2 SNEGSKA, per germline (reference sequence). This CDR3 contains 13 residues. CDR3 DNA: TGCAGTGCTAGTCCCGGACAGGGTGGCGGCTACACCTTC. It codes for CSASPGQGGGYTF.

This sequence joins TRBV10-2 and TRBJ2-1; TRBD1 agrees at 9 bases. Germline V gene lookup returns CDR1 WSHSY and CDR2 SAAADI. V lost 2 bases, J lost 7 bases, and 9 bases stayed unmatched. CDR3 length equals 16 residues. CDR3 sequence reads: CASSEVTGGSLNEQFF. The CDR3, as DNA: TGCGCCAGCAGTGAGGTGACAGGGGGGAGTCTGAATGAGCAGTTCTTC.

There are a few counts of this clonotype. The V and J genes are TRBV3-1 and TRBJ2-1, with 11 bases matching TRBD2. Germline-derived CDR1 and CDR2 are LGHDT and YNNKEL (reference sequence). CDR3 length equals 15 residues. After removal of 1 base from V and 8 bases from J, the junction contained 4 bases not matched to a gene. DNA for the CDR3: TGTGCCAGCAGCCAAGCTAGCGGGAGGCCCTATGAGCAGTTCTTC. Protein product: CASSQASGRPYEQFF.

The chain recombines TRBV5-1 with TRBJ2-2; tentatively, D is TRBD2 (5 bases). V gave up 0 bases and J gave up 8 bases, with 14 bases separating them. This CDR3 spans 15 amino acids. Looked up from germline, CDR1 is SGHRS and CDR2 is YFSETQ. As DNA, the CDR3 is TGCGCCAGCAGCTTGGGACTACCCGCTTTGGGGGAGCTGTTTTTT. Translated, it gives CASSLGLPALGELFF.

In regard to this clonotype: One junction end disagrees with the germline gene, perhaps due to a read error. The V call is TRBV7-9, the J call TRBJ1-2, with D tentatively TRBD1 (5 bases). This CDR3 has 13 amino acids. Looked up from germline, CDR1 is SEHNR and CDR2 is FQNEAQ (reference sequence). DNA of the CDR3: TGTGCCAGCGGCTTATCAGGGACCTATGGCTACACCTTC. Amino acid sequence: CASGLSGTYGYTF.

This clonotype showed up just once. The chain joins TRBV5-1 to TRBJ1-1, with TRBD1 identical over 8 bases. J was trimmed by 2 bases and V by 4 bases; bases with no gene match: 10. Germline V lookup: CDR1 SGHRS, CDR2 YFSETQ. This CDR3 has 16 residues. The CDR3 coding sequence is TGCGCCAGCAGCGAAGTCCCAGGACAGGGCAACACTGAAGCTTTCTTT. It encodes CASSEVPGQGNTEAFF.

This clonotype was seen a handful of times. This chain uses TRBV7-9 with TRBJ2-3; TRBD2 matches 10 bases. Germline V gene lookup returns CDR1 SEHNR and CDR2 FQNEAQ (reference sequence). The ends lost 2 bases at V and 0 bases at J; junction bases unmatched: 5. The CDR3 runs to 17 residues. The CDR3 loop is CASSLISSGRSTDTQYF. The CDR3 bases are TGTGCCAGCAGCTTAATCTCTAGCGGGAGAAGCACAGATACGCAGTATTTT. Full variable domain (remainder filled in from reference TRBV7-9 and TRBJ2-3): DTGVSQNPRHKITKRGQNVTFRCDPISEHNRLYWYRQTLGQGPEFLTYFQNEAQLEKSRLLSDRFSAERPKGSFSTLEIQRTEQGDSAMYLCASSLISSGRSTDTQYFGPGTRLTVL.

The chain carries TRBV6-6 and TRBJ2-3; 7 bases are a match to TRBD2. Germline CDR1 MNHNY, CDR2 SVGAGI (reference sequence). The ends lost 11 bases at V and 9 bases at J; junction bases unmatched: 23. The CDR3 has 16 residues. CDR3 DNA sequence: TGTGCCGCCAAGAACTGGGGAGGGGACGCCGATCCCACGCAGTATTTT. Translation: CAAKNWGGDADPTQYF.

J is TRBJ2-5 and V is TRBV20-1, with a weak D call TRBD1 (6 bases). Germline V lookup: CDR1 DFQATT, CDR2 SNEGSKA (reference sequence). The CDR3 is 11 amino acids. The germline V and J ends were trimmed by 5 bases and 4 bases, with 8 bases remaining between them. DNA of the CDR3: TGCAGTGCTTACAGGGCAGAGACCCAGTACTTC. This sequence encodes CSAYRAETQYF.

This clonotype showed up just a few times. The chain joins TRBV25-1 to TRBJ1-1; D is possibly TRBD1 (6 bases). V lost 6 bases and J lost 3, with 14 bases in between. Germline values: CDR1 MGHDK, CDR2 SYGVNS. This CDR3 is 14 amino acids long. The CDR3, as DNA: TGTGCCAGCAGGAGGGGGGGAGACTACACTGAAGCTTTCTTT. Protein product: CASRRGGDYTEAFF.

The gene calls are TRBV11-1 and TRBJ2-7; no clear D. From germline, CDR1 is SGHAT and CDR2 FQDESV (reference sequence). This CDR3 is 16 amino acids long. The germline V and J ends were trimmed by 4 bases and 0 bases, with 16 bases remaining between them. The DNA of the CDR3 is TGTGCCAGCAGCTCGTCTCGGGCGCCCCTCTCCTACGAGCAGTACTTC. Residues: CASSSSRAPLSYEQYF. Variable domain in full (rest from reference TRBV11-1 and TRBJ2-7): EAEVAQSPRYKITEKSQAVAFWCDPISGHATLYWYRQILGQGPELLVQFQDESVVDDSQLPKDRFSAERLKGVDSTLKIQPAELGDSAMYLCASSSSRAPLSYEQYFGPGTRLTVT.

V usage is TRBV12-3 or TRBV12-4 and J usage is TRBJ2-5; unclear D gene. The CDR3 extends over 11 amino acids. Trimming stripped 7 bases from V and 4 bases from J, with 7 bases between. CDR3 bases: TGTGCCAGCACCCCCTCAGAGACCCAGTACTTC. Translated, it gives CASTPSETQYF.